Shown below are 18 T cell receptor beta chains from a single sample sequenced in a study of sequential checkpoint blockade in melanoma (dated by TCRdb to between 2017 and 2020). This specimen's treatment or condition label, per the study, means: randomized to nivolumab then ipilimumab (arm A) or the reverse (arm B). The library was built by means of the immunoSEQ multiplex PCR assay. TCRdb holds this immuneACCESS table with in-frame rearrangements only. Some clones are missing; in checked studies, unresolved V genes explain under half, and the rest has no known cause. This sample comprises some 21,000 clones, approximately 80% of them detected only once. The ten largest account for about a tenth of the sample. Specimen: CD8+ T cells sorted from blood (inferred from file names), collected from a patient given nivolumab and ipilimumab in sequence. These receptors all come from a human donor with melanoma.

This clone is labeled as medium-sized. The chain employs TRBV5-1 and TRBJ2-7, with a weak D call TRBD2 (6 bases). The CDR3 sequence is 14 residues long. Per the germline V gene, CDR1 is SGHRS and CDR2 is YFSETQ. V was shortened by 0 bases and J by 6 bases, with 13 bases between the two germline ends. The CDR3 sequence is CASSLDLAMGEQYF. The CDR3 region has the DNA TGCGCCAGCAGCTTGGATCTAGCGATGGGCGAGCAGTACTTC.

The rearrangement joins TRBV28 to TRBJ2-7, with D possibly matching TRBD1 (6 bases). Germline assignment: CDR1 MDHEN and CDR2 SYDVKM. V was trimmed by 5 bases and J by 0 bases, leaving 14 bases between them. This CDR3 contains 15 residues. The CDR3 nucleotides read TGTGCCAGCAGTACCGGACAGCCGAGCTCCTACGAGCAGTACTTC. It encodes CASSTGQPSSYEQYF. The variable domain in full, completed from reference TRBV28 and TRBJ2-7, reads DVKVTQSSRYLVKRTGEKVFLECVQDMDHENMFWYRQDPGLGLRLIYFSYDVKMKEKGDIPEGYSVSREKKERFSLILESASTNQTSMYLCASSTGQPSSYEQYFGPGTRLTVT.

This chain connects TRBV12-2 to TRBJ2-3; the D call of TRBD2 is as the table states it, not checked on the DNA. TRBV12-2 constitutes a pseudogene. The CDR3 has 14 amino acids. The chain's CDR3 is CASRLERGPDTQYF. The CDR3 region has the DNA TGTGCAAGTCGCTTAGAGCGAGGGCCAGATACGCAGTATTTT.

The genes are TRBV27 and TRBJ2-7; possible D gene TRBD2, 5 bases. CDR3 length: 13 residues. Looked up from germline, CDR1 is MNHEY and CDR2 is SMNVEV (reference sequence). Trimming cost V 8 bases and J 11 bases, with 22 bases left between them. CDR3 nucleotides: TGTGCCAGCGGGTTTTCATTCCCCACGAGGGAGTACTTC. Amino acid sequence: CASGFSFPTREYF.

This chain uses TRBV7-2 with TRBJ1-2; TRBD1 is a possible D gene (5 bases). V was trimmed by 0 bases and J by 7 bases, leaving 9 bases between them. The CDR3 runs 13 residues. Germline-derived CDR1 and CDR2 are SGHTA and FQGNSA. The DNA for the CDR3 is TGTGCCAGCAGCTTAGCGCTCAGGGCTGGCTACACCTTC. Its protein is CASSLALRAGYTF.

J is TRBJ2-2 and V is TRBV2; D possibly corresponds to TRBD1 (5 bases). This CDR3 has 13 residues. CDR1 and CDR2 from the germline V gene are SNHLY and FYNNEI. V was cut by 9 bases and J by 1 base, with 9 bases left in between. The DNA for the CDR3 is TGTGCCAGACAGACAGAGAACACCGGGGAGCTGTTTTTT. The encoded protein is CARQTENTGELFF.

V is TRBV7-9 and J is TRBJ2-7; D is uncertain. The germline V gene has CDR1 SEHNR and CDR2 FQNEAQ (reference sequence). The CDR3 has 12 amino acids. Deletions cut 4 bases from V and 3 bases from J, with 7 bases between. This CDR3 reads CASSSNSYEQYF. CDR3 coding DNA: TGTGCCAGCAGCTCAAACAGCTACGAGCAGTACTTC. The full variable domain, rest sourced from reference TRBV7-9 and TRBJ2-7, is DTGVSQNPRHKITKRGQNVTFRCDPISEHNRLYWYRQTLGQGPEFLTYFQNEAQLEKSRLLSDRFSAERPKGSFSTLEIQRTEQGDSAMYLCASSSNSYEQYFGPGTRLTVT.

The genes are TRBV19 and TRBJ2-1, with D perhaps matching TRBD2 (5 bases). This CDR3 is 13 amino acids long. CDR1 is LNHDA and CDR2 is SQIVND in the germline V gene (reference sequence). The V end lost 3 bases, the J end lost 8 bases, and 11 bases lay between the germline ends. This chain's CDR3 is CASSIQLADEQFF. CDR3 coding DNA: TGTGCCAGTAGTATCCAGCTAGCAGATGAGCAGTTCTTC.

The chain couples TRBV30 to TRBJ1-5; no reliable D call. This CDR3 comprises 14 residues. With 0 bases removed from V and 4 bases from J, the gap between germline ends came to 10 bases. CDR1 is GTSNPN, CDR2 SVGIG, per germline (reference sequence). CDR3 amino acids: CAWSVFQNNQPQHF. In DNA, the CDR3 is TGTGCCTGGAGTGTATTCCAGAATAATCAGCCCCAGCATTTT.

The chain recombines TRBV6-1 with TRBJ2-7, with a weak D call TRBD2 (6 bases). V lost 2 bases and J 2 bases, leaving 16 bases between the germline ends. The CDR3 contains 16 residues. Germline values: CDR1 MNHNS, CDR2 SASEGT. The CDR3: CASSEWGAGLAYEQYF. CDR3 coding DNA: TGTGCCAGCAGTGAATGGGGAGCGGGCCTTGCCTACGAGCAGTACTTC.

The rearrangement joins TRBV6-6 to TRBJ1-2; 8 bases map to TRBD1. Germline CDR1 MNHNY, CDR2 SVGAGI (reference sequence). V shed 4 bases and J 3 bases; nucleotides not matched to a gene: 7. The CDR3 consists of 15 residues. DNA for the CDR3: TGTGCCAGCAGTTCTGGACAGGGATTTGACTATGGCTACACCTTC. Its protein is CASSSGQGFDYGYTF.

The chain links TRBV27 to TRBJ2-7; 7 nucleotides match TRBD2. CDR1 is MNHEY and CDR2 is SMNVEV in the germline V gene (reference sequence). The CDR3 covers 14 residues. V was clipped by 6 bases and J by 2 bases; unmatched bases: 7. The CDR3 DNA follows: TGTGCCAGCAGATCTAGCGGAGACCCCTACGAGCAGTACTTC. It codes for CASRSSGDPYEQYF.

This chain uses TRBV27 with TRBJ2-4; TRBD2 matches at 7 bases. CDR3 length equals 16 residues. V lost 6 bases, J lost 0 bases, and 8 bases stayed unmatched. The germline CDR1 and CDR2 sequences are MNHEY and SMNVEV (reference sequence). CDR3: CASRKAGRLAKNIQYF. CDR3 nucleotide sequence: TGTGCCAGCAGAAAAGCGGGGAGGCTAGCCAAAAACATTCAGTACTTC.

The chain carries TRBV7-2 and TRBJ2-1; the match to TRBD1 covers 10 bases. The CDR3 runs 14 residues. Germline V gene sequence: CDR1 SGHTA, CDR2 FQGNSA. V lost 10 bases, J lost 2 bases, and 5 bases stayed unmatched. Here the CDR3 reads CATSGTGAYNEQFF. The CDR3 region has the DNA TGTGCCACCTCCGGGACAGGGGCCTACAATGAGCAGTTCTTC. The entire variable domain, with the rest obtained from reference TRBV7-2 and TRBJ2-1, is as follows: GAGVSQSPSNKVTEKGKDVELRCDPISGHTALYWYRQSLGQGLEFLIYFQGNSAPDKSGLPSDRFSAERTGGSVSTLTIQRTQQEDSAVYLCATSGTGAYNEQFFGPGTRLTVL.

Judged by abundance, this clone is large. In the same sample, other DNA sequences code for this CDR3. The CDR3 region has the DNA TGTGCCAGCAGCGGAAGGGGAAGCTCCTACGAGCAGTACTTC. This encodes CASSGRGSSYEQYF. The V and J genes are TRBV6-1 and TRBJ2-7, with D maybe TRBD1 (5 bases). The length of the CDR3 is 14 residues. V lost 6 bases to trimming and J lost 0 bases, with 12 bases between them. The germline V gene has CDR1 MNHNS and CDR2 SASEGT.

The V gene is TRBV6-5, the J gene TRBJ1-2; 8 bases align to TRBD1. The junction had 4 bases not matched to a gene; V was cut back by 2 bases and J by 8 bases. This CDR3 has 13 residues. CDR1 and CDR2 (germline): MNHEY, SVGAGI. The CDR3 reads CASSYGQGLGYTF. The DNA of the CDR3 is TGTGCCAGCAGTTACGGACAGGGCCTCGGCTACACCTTC.

This sequence joins TRBV28 and TRBJ2-7, with a tentative D call TRBD2 (6 bases). The CDR3 has 16 residues. Trimming removed 3 bases from V and 4 bases from J, with 19 bases in between. Germline V gives CDR1 MDHEN, CDR2 SYDVKM. CDR3 protein: CASSFRGGVQGYEQYF. In DNA form, the CDR3 reads TGTGCCAGCAGTTTTCGGGGAGGAGTCCAGGGTTACGAGCAGTACTTC.

The rearrangement joins TRBV9 to TRBJ1-4; D gene uncertain. CDR1 SGDLS and CDR2 YYNGEE come from the germline V gene. The CDR3 length is 14 residues. Trimming took 4 bases from V and 7 from J, leaving 14 bases between them. The CDR3 region is CASSPQEAREKLFF. DNA for the CDR3: TGTGCCAGCAGCCCCCAGGAGGCCCGTGAAAAACTGTTTTTT.